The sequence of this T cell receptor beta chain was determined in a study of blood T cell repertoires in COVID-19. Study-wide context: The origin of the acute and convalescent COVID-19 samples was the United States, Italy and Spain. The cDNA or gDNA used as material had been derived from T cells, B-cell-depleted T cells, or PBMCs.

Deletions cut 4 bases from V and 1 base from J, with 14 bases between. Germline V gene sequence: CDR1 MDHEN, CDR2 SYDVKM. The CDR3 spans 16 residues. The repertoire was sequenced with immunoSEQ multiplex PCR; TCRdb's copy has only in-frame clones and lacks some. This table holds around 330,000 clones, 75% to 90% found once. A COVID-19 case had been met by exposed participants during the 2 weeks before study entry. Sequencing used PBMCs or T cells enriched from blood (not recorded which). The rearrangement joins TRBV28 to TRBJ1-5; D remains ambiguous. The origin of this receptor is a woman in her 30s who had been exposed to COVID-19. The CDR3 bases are TGTGCCAGCAGTTCCATCGGGATCGGGAGCAATCAGCCCCAGCATTTT. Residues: CASSSIGIGSNQPQHF.